Included here is one T cell receptor beta chain sequence, with context. Its antigen is still unknown. Base qualities were left out, and no much larger clone turns up one base away. The data originate from a study of blood T cell repertoires in COVID-19 (TCRdb year 2020). With regard to the full study: The collaborator samples originated in the United States, Italy and Spain and spanned the acute and convalescent phases of COVID-19. Where available, HLA class I and class II types were obtained from metadata supplied by the sample provider rather than from assay-based typing. A freely available public database, intended as a resource for researchers studying the immune response to SARS-CoV-2, is where the repertoires were released. Subjects who had been exposed to COVID-19, were actively infected with it, or had recovered from it provided the deeply sampled blood TCRbeta repertoires that made up the dataset. Nearly every sample came with metadata listing a de-identified subject ID, COVID-19 status, age in years and sex. Samples came from the ongoing ImmuneRACE study (first 160 participants) plus 1,254 subjects from 6 global collaborators. The material from the prospective study consisted of cDNA or gDNA derived from T cells, B-cell-depleted T cells, or PBMCs. The paper as a whole reports these results and caveats: How much clinical and demographic metadata was included differed by source and by participant, and the metadata was provided uncurated.

The V and J ends are trimmed by 6 bases and 4 bases, leaving 15 bases between them. Measured from the cysteine to the phenylalanine, the CDR3 is 14 residues long. Only the CDR3 portion is preserved as DNA: 42 bases, with reading frame beginning at the first base. Another Seattle source contributed samples from volunteer blood donors who had recovered from COVID-19. Each collaborating institution followed its own protocols to collect whole blood in K2EDTA tubes. For TCRbeta analysis, collaborators shipped samples as frozen whole blood, isolated PBMCs, or DNA extracted from either of those sample types. TCRbeta CDR3 regions were amplified from genomic DNA using the immunoSEQ Assay, a bias-controlled multiplex PCR. The study's own analysis went as follows. The number of nucleated cells in each sample was estimated from the amplification of reference gene primers within the assay. To quantify the absolute abundance of each unique TCRbeta CDR3 rearrangement, sequence reads were collapsed and filtered. Productive Simpson clonality was computed per sample as the square root of Simpson's diversity index over productive rearrangements. The immuneACCESS repertoire file appears here via TCRdb, limited to in-frame rearrangements. These files lack a portion of the clones; in checked studies, under half of the deficit traces to unresolved V genes, and the cause of the others is not known. For V, J and clone size, that table is used; D and trimming come from the DNA. The sample records about 140,000 clones, about 87% of which are singletons. The ten largest clones capture roughly 37% of the sample.

Sequences were obtained from peripheral blood. This receptor was taken from a man aged 50 to 60 who had recovered from COVID-19. This sequence uses TRBV23-1 and TRBJ1-2, with no reliable assignment of the D segment. TRBV23-1 is noted as an ORF with a role that remains uncertain. CDR3 region: CASSHLGTRYGYTF. In nucleotide form, the sequence is TGCGCCAGCAGCCATTTGGGCACCCGCTATGGCTACACCTTC.